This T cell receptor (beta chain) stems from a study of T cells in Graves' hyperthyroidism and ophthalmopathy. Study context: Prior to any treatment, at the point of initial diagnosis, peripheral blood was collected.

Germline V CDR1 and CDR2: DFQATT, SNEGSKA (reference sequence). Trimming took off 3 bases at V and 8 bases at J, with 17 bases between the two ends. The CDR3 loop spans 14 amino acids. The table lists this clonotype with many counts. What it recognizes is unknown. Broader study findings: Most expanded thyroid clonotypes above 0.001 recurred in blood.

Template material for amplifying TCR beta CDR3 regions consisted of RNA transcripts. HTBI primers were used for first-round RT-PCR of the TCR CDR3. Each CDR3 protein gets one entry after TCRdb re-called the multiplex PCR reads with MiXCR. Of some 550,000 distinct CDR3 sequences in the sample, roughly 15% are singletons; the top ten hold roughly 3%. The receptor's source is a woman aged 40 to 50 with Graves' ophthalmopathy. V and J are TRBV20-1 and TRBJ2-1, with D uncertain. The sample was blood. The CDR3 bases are TGCAGTGCTAGGTTGGTCGGCCCCCGCGATGAGCAGTTCTTC. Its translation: CSARLVGPRDEQFF.